This T cell receptor beta chain was sequenced for a study of blood T cell repertoires in COVID-19. Study-level background: The origin of the acute and convalescent COVID-19 samples was the United States, Italy and Spain. In each case, the material was cDNA or gDNA derived from T cells, B-cell-depleted T cells, or PBMCs.

Per the original methods: Researchers report that nucleated cell counts were estimated from reference gene primer amplification. Produced via immunoSEQ multiplex PCR; TCRdb's table is partial and in-frame only. V and J calls and clone size are given by that table; D and trimming were obtained from the DNA. The repertoire holds 240,000 or so clones, with more than 75% as singletons. Germline trimming cut 3 bases from V and 6 bases from J; bases unmatched to any gene: 4. Germline V gene sequence: CDR1 MNHEY, CDR2 SMNVEV (reference sequence). CDR3 length: 14 amino acids. Sequenced sample: peripheral blood. The gene calls are TRBV27 and TRBJ1-4, with 7 bases lining up with TRBD1. The sequence derives from an elderly man with acute or convalescent COVID-19. The CDR3 region has the DNA TGTGCCAGCAGTTTCAGGGGGAGAGATGAAAAACTGTTTTTT. Amino acids: CASSFRGRDEKLFF.